This TCR beta chain was documented in a study of T cell responses to AZD1222 COVID-19 vaccine. Whole-study results and caveats: Repertoires were collected only later (after the peak T cell response had occurred). Regions left unmutated in variants are reportedly the target of nearly half of spike-specific TCRs.

A remark on this clone: The antigen is unknown.

The protocol was immunoSEQ multiplex PCR, while the TCRdb copy is restricted to in-frame clones and leaves out a portion. The table includes 100,000 to 150,000 clones, around 88% detected once. The clonotype was recovered from an adult in good health. This specimen was peripheral blood, taken on day 0 of AZD1222 vaccination.

The CDR3 region is CASSQRETQGSSGNTIYF. The DNA for the CDR3 is TGTGCCAGCTCACAACGGGAAACCCAAGGAAGCTCTGGAAACACCATATATTTT. The genes are TRBV18 and TRBJ1-3, with unresolved D. With 4 bases removed from V and 0 bases from J, the gap between germline ends came to 19 bases. Germline V gene lookup returns CDR1 KGHSH and CDR2 LQKENI. This CDR3 has 18 amino acids.